This paragraph covers one T cell receptor (beta chain) sequence. Its target is unknown. Repeated repertoire sampling spanned the course of chemoradiotherapy. Generated by immunoSEQ multiplex PCR, the TCRdb table keeps only in-frame clones and is missing some. In the table there are about 3,100 clones, 70% to 90% of which are singletons. This sample was included in a study of chemoradiotherapy in HPV16-positive cancers. Study-wide findings and caveats: Functional assays defining HPV-specific T cells used only two HPV16-positive patients. HPV-responsive T-cell expansion during chemoradiotherapy was linked to improved recurrence-free survival in HPV16-positive patients. Candidate HPV-specific clones and E7-related TCR motifs grew in tumor during treatment.

This CDR3 is 12 amino acids long. Germline V gene sequence: CDR1 SEHNR, CDR2 FQNEAQ (reference sequence). V lost 2 bases and J lost 8, with 4 bases in between. The sequence came from a human donor with HPV-associated anogenital cancer. The chain combines TRBV7-9 with TRBJ1-6; D gene uncertain. This sample comprised tumor tissue, obtained from a patient who underwent chemoradiotherapy. CDR3 sequence reads: CASSLRDSPLHF. DNA of the CDR3: TGTGCCAGCAGCTTACGTGATTCACCCCTCCACTTT.